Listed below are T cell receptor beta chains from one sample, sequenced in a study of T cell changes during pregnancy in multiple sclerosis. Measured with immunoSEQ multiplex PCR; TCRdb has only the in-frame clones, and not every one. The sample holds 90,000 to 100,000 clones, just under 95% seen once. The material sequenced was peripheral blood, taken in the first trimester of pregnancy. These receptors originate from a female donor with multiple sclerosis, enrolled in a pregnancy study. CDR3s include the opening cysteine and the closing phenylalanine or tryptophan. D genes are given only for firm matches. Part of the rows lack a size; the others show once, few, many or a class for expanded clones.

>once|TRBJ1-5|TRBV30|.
CAWSRTGGQPQHF
TGTGCCTGGAGTAGAACAGGAGGGCAGCCCCAGCATTTT
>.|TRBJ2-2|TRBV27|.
CASGVGGTGELFF
TGTGCCAGCGGTGTAGGGGGTACCGGGGAGCTGTTTTTT
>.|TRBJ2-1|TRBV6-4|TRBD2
CASSDSTSGGGEQFF
TGTGCCAGCAGTGACTCGACTAGCGGGGGTGGTGAGCAGTTCTTC
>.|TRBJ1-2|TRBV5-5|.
CASSSPSGRAYGYTF
TGTGCCAGCAGCTCTCCGTCGGGGAGAGCCTATGGCTACACCTTC
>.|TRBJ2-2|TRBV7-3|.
CASSPVAGELFF
TGTGCCAGCAGCCCAGTGGCCGGGGAGCTGTTTTTT
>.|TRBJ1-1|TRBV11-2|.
CASSLGRPPRPVAFF
TGTGCCAGCAGCTTAGGCAGGCCGCCTCGTCCGGTAGCTTTCTTT
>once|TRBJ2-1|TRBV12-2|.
CASRPVGSRSSYNEQFF
TGTGCAAGTCGCCCCGTCGGGAGCCGCAGCTCCTACAATGAGCAGTTCTTC
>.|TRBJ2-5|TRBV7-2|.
CASSLWTGGREETQYF
TGTGCCAGCAGCTTATGGACGGGGGGCCGAGAGGAGACCCAGTACTTC
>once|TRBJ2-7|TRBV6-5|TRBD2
CASSYSVGGAGEQYF
TGTGCCAGCAGTTACTCGGTCGGGGGGGCGGGGGAGCAGTACTTC
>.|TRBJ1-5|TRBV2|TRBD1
CASQGEYSNQPQHF
TGTGCCAGCCAGGGGGAGTATAGCAATCAGCCCCAGCATTTT
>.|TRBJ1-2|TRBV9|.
CASSAGGLLNYGYTF
TGTGCCAGCAGCGCCGGGGGGTTGTTAAACTATGGCTACACCTTC
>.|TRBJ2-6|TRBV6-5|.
CASSSARSGANVLTF
TGTGCCAGCAGCAGTGCCCGCTCTGGGGCCAACGTCCTGACTTTC
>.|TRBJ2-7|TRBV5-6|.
CASSLRTVSYEQYF
TGTGCCAGCAGCTTAAGGACAGTCTCCTACGAGCAGTACTTC
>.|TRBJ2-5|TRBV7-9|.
CASSFPGPSRETQYF
TGTGCCAGCAGCTTTCCTGGCCCTAGCAGGGAGACCCAGTACTTC
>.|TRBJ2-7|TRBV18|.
CASSPVTVYSYEQYF
TGTGCCAGCTCACCCGTGACAGTCTACTCCTACGAGCAGTACTTC
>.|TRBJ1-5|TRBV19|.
CALGRFAGGQDQPQHF
TGTGCCCTGGGGCGGTTCGCGGGGGGGCAGGATCAGCCCCAGCATTTT
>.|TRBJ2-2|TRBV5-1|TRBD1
CASSYGQGGDTGELFF
TGCGCCAGCAGCTACGGACAGGGCGGGGACACCGGGGAGCTGTTTTTT
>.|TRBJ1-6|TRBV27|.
CASSLWHPRDNSPLHF
TGTGCCAGCAGTTTATGGCACCCACGGGATAATTCACCCCTCCACTTT
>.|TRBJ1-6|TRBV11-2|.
CASSLWAGGSPLHF
TGTGCCAGCAGCTTATGGGCCGGGGGTTCACCCCTCCACTTT
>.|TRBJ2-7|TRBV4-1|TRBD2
CASSGYDAGGRGYEQYF
TGCGCCAGCAGTGGTTACGATGCGGGGGGGCGTGGGTACGAGCAGTACTTC
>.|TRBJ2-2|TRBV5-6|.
CASSLPNSGELFF
TGTGCCAGCAGCTTGCCAAATTCCGGGGAGCTGTTTTTT
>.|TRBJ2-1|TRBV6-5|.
CASSYSSGSEQFF
TGTGCCAGCAGTTACTCATCGGGGAGTGAGCAGTTCTTC
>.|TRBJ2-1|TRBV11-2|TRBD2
CASSYLAGGDYNEQFF
TGTGCCAGCAGCTACTTAGCGGGGGGGGACTACAATGAGCAGTTCTTC
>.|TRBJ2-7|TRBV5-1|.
CASSFSGTSYEQYF
TGCGCCAGCAGCTTCAGCGGTACCTCCTACGAGCAGTACTTC
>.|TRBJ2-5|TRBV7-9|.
CASTTTTVETQYF
TGTGCCAGCACAACCACGACAGTAGAGACCCAGTACTTC
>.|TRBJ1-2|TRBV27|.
CASSPGTGIAYTF
TGTGCCAGCAGTCCGGGCACAGGGATTGCCTACACCTTC
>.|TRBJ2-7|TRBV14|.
CASSLRGYEQYF
TGTGCCAGCAGCCTTCGGGGCTACGAGCAGTACTTC